The source of this T cell receptor beta chain is a study of cytomegalovirus exposure and HLA in healthy donors. As for the study in general: Roughly 180 million T cells yielded approximately 100 million unique TCR beta sequences, as an earlier analysis found. The study's findings and limits: The authors confirmed in vitro that three CMV-associated chains were specific for CMV antigens.

Of note for this clone: What it binds is unknown.

The ends lost 4 bases at V and 7 bases at J; junction bases unmatched: 6. The length of the CDR3 is 15 residues. Germline CDR1 is SQVTM and CDR2 is ANQGSEA. PCR was performed using 60 Vbeta and 13 Jbeta primers. Repertoires were generated with immunoSEQ multiplex PCR, while TCRdb's copy carries only in-frame clones and drops some. Its table lists 130,000 to 150,000 clones. Sequencing was performed on PBMCs. This rearrangement joins TRBV29-1 to TRBJ2-1, with TRBD2 matching 14 bases. This TCR was recovered from a male donor in good health and CMV-seronegative. The CDR3 DNA is TGCAGCGTTGCGGGGACTAGCGGGAGATTTAATGAGCAGTTCTTC. It specifies CSVAGTSGRFNEQFF.